These 19 T cell receptor beta chains share one sample of origin, sequenced in a study of monozygotic twins with inflammatory bowel disease. TCRdb reprocessed the 5' RACE reads, with one entry per CDR3 protein and no DNA. The specimen's table records over 90,000 distinct CDR3 sequences. The specimen was blood. The receptor set was obtained from a human donor with ulcerative colitis or Crohn's disease, or a healthy co-twin of an affected twin (not recorded which).

The rearrangement joins TRBV27 to TRBJ2-1; TCRdb outputs TRBD2, but without DNA this stays unchecked. This CDR3 has 17 residues. Germline-derived CDR1 and CDR2 are MNHEY and SMNVEV (reference sequence). CDR3 in amino acids: CASTESILAGSHNEQFF.

The rearrangement links TRBV5-1 to TRBJ2-3. This CDR3 is built from 15 residues. Germline V gene sequence: CDR1 SGHRS, CDR2 YFSETQ. The CDR3 spells CASSHDRGSTDTQYF.

The rearrangement uses TRBV7-2 and TRBJ2-3. In germline, CDR1 is SGHTA, CDR2 FQGNSA. The length of the CDR3 is 14 residues. The CDR3 protein is CASSLVWATDTQYF.

This chain connects TRBV4-2 to TRBJ2-6. CDR1 is LGHNA and CDR2 is YNFKEQ in the germline V gene. The CDR3 loop spans 18 amino acids. Here the CDR3 reads CASSQGSDATSGANVLTF.

The rearrangement links TRBV29-1 to TRBJ1-2; TCRdb names TRBD1, which stays unverified in the absence of DNA. The length of the CDR3 is 13 residues. The V gene's germline CDR1 is SQVTM and CDR2 ANQGSEA. CDR3 sequence reads: CSVKDRNSYGYTF.

The J gene is TRBJ2-3, the V gene TRBV5-1; lacking DNA, the TRBD2 call made by TCRdb goes unchecked. The CDR3 runs 16 residues. The V gene's germline CDR1 is SGHRS and CDR2 YFSETQ. CDR3 amino acids: CASSLDPGLASDTQYF.

The rearrangement uses TRBV7-2 and TRBJ2-7; TCRdb picks TRBD1, but there is no DNA to check that call. Germline V gene sequence: CDR1 SGHTA, CDR2 FQGNSA. The CDR3 is made up of 13 amino acids. CDR3 protein: CASSKNGQYEQYF.

The genes are TRBV4-3 and TRBJ2-5; TCRdb designates TRBD2, a call that cannot be tested without DNA. Per the germline V gene, CDR1 is LGHNA and CDR2 is YSLEER. The CDR3 is 14 amino acids. CDR3 in amino acids: CASSQFHRDSNSYF.

The chain employs TRBV6-6 and TRBJ2-1; TCRdb's D call of TRBD2 is untestable without DNA. Germline CDR1 reads MNHNY; CDR2 reads SVGAGI (reference sequence). The CDR3 is made up of 14 amino acids. The CDR3 reads CASSRGTSFSEQFF.

The chain is built from TRBV6-2 or TRBV6-3 and TRBJ2-1. CDR3 length: 15 amino acids. From germline, CDR1 is MNHEY and CDR2 SVGEGT. The CDR3 spells CASSYPGLSYNEQFF.

The CDR3 sequence is CASSYSSGKPSPLHF. This chain joins TRBV6-5 and TRBJ1-6; TCRdb's D call, TRBD1, is unchecked because there is no DNA. There are 15 residues in the CDR3. The V gene's germline CDR1 is MNHEY and CDR2 SVGAGI.

This chain connects TRBV6-2 or TRBV6-3 to TRBJ2-1; checking the TCRdb D call of TRBD1 is not possible without DNA. There are 14 residues in the CDR3. Germline lookup yields CDR1 MNHEY and CDR2 SVGEGT. The CDR3 region is CASSYSLSPTVAFF.

The gene calls are TRBV5-1 and TRBJ2-3; TCRdb's assignment of TRBD1 cannot be checked, as there is no DNA. This CDR3 is built from 14 residues. Germline V gene sequence: CDR1 SGHRS, CDR2 YFSETQ. The CDR3 sequence: CASSYRASTDTQYF.

This rearrangement joins TRBV12-3 or TRBV12-4 to TRBJ1-5; with no DNA, the TCRdb D assignment of TRBD1 cannot be verified. This CDR3 contains 14 residues. CDR3 sequence: CASSRDVSNQPQHF.

This chain connects TRBV6-2 or TRBV6-3 to TRBJ2-6. The CDR3 spans 14 residues. CDR1 and CDR2 (germline): MNHEY, SVGEGT. The CDR3 loop is CASSPHSGANVLTF.

V and J are TRBV12-3 or TRBV12-4 and TRBJ2-7; the D gene TCRdb calls, TRBD2, cannot be checked with no DNA. The length of the CDR3 is 13 residues. The CDR3 sequence: CASSFFAGYEQYF.

The V and J genes are TRBV7-8 and TRBJ2-1. This CDR3 region has 15 residues. The V gene's germline CDR1 is SGHVS and CDR2 FQNEAQ. Here the CDR3 reads CASSLGVLPYNEQFF.

The chain is built from TRBV10-3 and TRBJ2-3; as DNA is missing, the TRBD1 call by TCRdb cannot be tested. The CDR3 runs to 13 residues. CDR1 and CDR2 from the germline V gene are ENHRY and SYGVKD. The CDR3 protein is CAISESQGGTQYF.

V gene TRBV18 combines with J gene TRBJ1-1. Germline V gene data show CDR1 as KGHSH and CDR2 as LQKENI. CDR3 size: 12 residues. CDR3 protein: CASSPLYTEAFF.